A selection of T cell receptor beta chains follows, all from one sample in a study of cytomegalovirus exposure and HLA in healthy donors. Sequencing used immunoSEQ multiplex PCR; TCRdb keeps in-frame clones, though not all of them. The table shows 140,000 or so clones, with around three quarters occurring only once. The specimen was PBMCs. Every receptor here comes from a young woman in good health and CMV-seropositive. Both conserved end residues are trimmed from each CDR3. Each record gives: D gene, V gene, CDR3 protein. D genes are given only for firm matches.

TRBD2,TRBV19,ASSIGSGQETQY
TRBD2,TRBV2,ASGGDLTYNEQF
TRBD1,TRBV7-8,ASSLVPGQGKETQY
TRBD2,TRBV9,ASSATSGGANTGELF
TRBD1,TRBV6-1,ASRGGTGGSYEQY
TRBD1,TRBV28,ASTRTGGVQPQH
TRBD1,TRBV2,ASSKDRHREKLF
-,TRBV7-9,ASSLAGGTGIAPYEQY
-,TRBV2,ASTIGGGQETQY
-,TRBV5-6,ASSSTAYEQY
-,TRBV6-6,ASSQQGGYTEAF
-,TRBV15,ATSRVGQISPLH
TRBD1,TRBV6-1,ASSASLDRVAF
-,TRBV28,ASSLKGGQQETQY
-,TRBV29-1,SVAFSYEQY
-,TRBV7-2,ASSLVGRGNTEAF
TRBD1,TRBV10-3,AISSTGVGETQY
TRBD2,TRBV7-2,ASSLRLAGGRDTQY
TRBD1,TRBV5-4,ASSLDRGVSEQY
-,TRBV2,ASREEVASAQF
-,TRBV5-6,ASSFWGRGEKLF
-,TRBV7-9,ASSLLGGNSPLH
-,TRBV6-6,ASKTGSYGYT